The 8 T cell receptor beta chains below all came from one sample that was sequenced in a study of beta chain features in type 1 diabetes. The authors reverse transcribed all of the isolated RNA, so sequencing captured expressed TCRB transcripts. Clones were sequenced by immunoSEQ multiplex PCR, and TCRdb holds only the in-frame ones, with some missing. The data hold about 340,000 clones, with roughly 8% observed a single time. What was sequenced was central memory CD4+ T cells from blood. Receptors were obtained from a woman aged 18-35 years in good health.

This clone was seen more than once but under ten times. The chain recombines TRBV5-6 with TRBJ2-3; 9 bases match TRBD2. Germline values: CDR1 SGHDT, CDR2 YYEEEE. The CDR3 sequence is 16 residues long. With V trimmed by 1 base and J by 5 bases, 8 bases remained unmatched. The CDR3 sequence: CASSLPTSGERDTQYF. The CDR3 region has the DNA TGTGCCAGCAGCTTGCCGACTAGCGGAGAAAGAGATACGCAGTATTTT.

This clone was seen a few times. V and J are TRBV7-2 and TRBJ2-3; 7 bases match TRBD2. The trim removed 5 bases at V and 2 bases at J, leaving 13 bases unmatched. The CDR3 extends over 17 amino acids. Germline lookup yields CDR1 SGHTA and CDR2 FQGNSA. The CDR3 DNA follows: TGTGCCAGCAGCCTCTTTATGGGCGGGGGATACACAGATACGCAGTATTTT. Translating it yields CASSLFMGGGYTDTQYF.

This CDR3 reads CASRWDLDTGELFF. The CDR3 coding sequence is TGTGCCAGCAGATGGGACCTCGACACCGGGGAGCTGTTTTTT. The V call is TRBV4-2, the J call TRBJ2-2; tentatively, D is TRBD1 or TRBD2 (5 bases each). The CDR3 sequence is 14 residues long. Germline V gives CDR1 LGHNA, CDR2 YNFKEQ. V gave up 6 bases and J gave up 3 bases, with 11 bases separating them.

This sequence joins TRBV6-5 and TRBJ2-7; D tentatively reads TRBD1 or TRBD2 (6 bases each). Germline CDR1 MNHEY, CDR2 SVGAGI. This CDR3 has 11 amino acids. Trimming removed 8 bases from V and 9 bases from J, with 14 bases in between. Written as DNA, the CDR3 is TGTGCCAGCTTGAGGGGGGACACGCAGTACTTC. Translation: CASLRGDTQYF.

Here the CDR3 reads CASRPALAGLYEQYF. CDR3 coding DNA: TGTGCCAGCAGACCGGCCCTAGCGGGGCTATACGAGCAGTACTTC. This chain uses TRBV28 with TRBJ2-7; 9 bases are a match to TRBD2. V dropped 6 bases and J dropped 4; count of bases not matched to a gene: 10. Germline-derived CDR1 and CDR2 are MDHEN and SYDVKM. The CDR3 spans 15 residues.

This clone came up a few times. The CDR3 coding sequence is TGTGCCACACGGCGGGGAAATGAAAAACTGTTTTTT. Translating gives CATRRGNEKLFF. The rearrangement links TRBV15 to TRBJ1-4; D is unclear. The CDR3 is made up of 12 amino acids. From germline, CDR1 is LNHNV and CDR2 YYDKDF (reference sequence). Trimming pared 9 bases from V and 5 bases from J, leaving 10 bases between.

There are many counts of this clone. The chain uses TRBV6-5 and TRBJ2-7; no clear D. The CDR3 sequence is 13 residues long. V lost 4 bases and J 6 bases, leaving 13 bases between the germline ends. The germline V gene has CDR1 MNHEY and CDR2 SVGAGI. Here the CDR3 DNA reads TGTGCCAGCAGTTCTGCCATAACCGGCGAGCAGTACTTC. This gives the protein CASSSAITGEQYF.

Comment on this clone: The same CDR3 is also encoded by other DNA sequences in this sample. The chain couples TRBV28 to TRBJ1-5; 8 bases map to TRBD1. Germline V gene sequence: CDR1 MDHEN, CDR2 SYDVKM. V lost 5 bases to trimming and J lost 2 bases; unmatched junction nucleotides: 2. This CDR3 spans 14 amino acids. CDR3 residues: CASSPGGGNQPQHF. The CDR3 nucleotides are TGTGCCAGCAGTCCAGGGGGCGGCAATCAGCCCCAGCATTTT. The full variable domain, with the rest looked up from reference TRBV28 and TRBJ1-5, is DVKVTQSSRYLVKRTGEKVFLECVQDMDHENMFWYRQDPGLGLRLIYFSYDVKMKEKGDIPEGYSVSREKKERFSLILESASTNQTSMYLCASSPGGGNQPQHFGDGTRLSIL.